This paragraph reports one TCR beta chain. The data were obtained in a study of blood T cell repertoires in COVID-19. Study in general: Whether acute or convalescent, the COVID-19 samples came from the United States, Italy and Spain. PBMCs, B-cell-depleted T cells, or T cells provided the cDNA or gDNA that made up the material.

The trim removed 3 bases at V and 3 bases at J, leaving 7 bases unmatched. Per the germline V gene, CDR1 is KGHSH and CDR2 is LQKENI. CDR3 length: 17 amino acids. Sequenced by immunoSEQ multiplex PCR; TCRdb stores in-frame clones only, minus some. The sample includes more than 50,000 clones, almost 90% of them seen just once. The chain uses TRBV18 and TRBJ2-7; 14 bases align to TRBD2. Sequenced sample: peripheral blood. This receptor was taken from a man aged 55 to 70 with active COVID-19. CDR3 DNA sequence: TGTGCCAGCTCACCTGGGACTAGCGGGAGAGGGGGCTACGAGCAGTACTTC. Translated, it gives CASSPGTSGRGGYEQYF.